This is a list of T cell receptor beta chains from one sample in a study of T cell responses to AZD1222 COVID-19 vaccine. TCRdb's copy holds only in-frame clones and misses some; the assay was immunoSEQ multiplex PCR. The sample shows tens of thousands of clones, around 89% of them seen only once. Material: peripheral blood, obtained 28 days after the second AZD1222 dose. These receptors were taken from an adult who received the AZD1222 COVID-19 vaccine. Both conserved end residues are part of each CDR3. Each record gives: CDR3 length, J gene, D gene, V gene, clone size, CDR3 protein, CDR3 DNA. A D gene is named only where the DNA matches it firmly. A row's size may be missing; if present it is once, few, many or a size class.

len: 15
j_gene: TRBJ2-5
d_gene: TRBD1
v_gene: TRBV3-1/TRBV3-2
abundance: -
CDR3aa: CASSPRTGGAKTQYF
CDR3nt: TGTGCCAGCAGCCCAAGGACAGGGGGCGCGAAGACCCAGTACTTC

len: 15
j_gene: TRBJ1-6
d_gene: TRBD1
v_gene: TRBV6-5
abundance: once
CDR3aa: CASSYRTGRNSPLHF
CDR3nt: TGTGCCAGCAGTTACCGGACAGGGAGGAATTCACCCCTCCACTTT

len: 12
j_gene: TRBJ2-7
d_gene: TRBD1
v_gene: TRBV29-1
abundance: -
CDR3aa: CSVYRGTYEQYF
CDR3nt: TGCAGCGTTTACAGGGGAACCTACGAGCAGTACTTC

len: 14
j_gene: TRBJ2-3
d_gene: TRBD2
v_gene: TRBV25-1
abundance: -
CDR3aa: CASRGLVVADTQYF
CDR3nt: TGTGCCAGCAGGGGACTAGTCGTAGCAGATACGCAGTATTTT

len: 15
j_gene: TRBJ2-7
d_gene: TRBD1
v_gene: TRBV2
abundance: once
CDR3aa: CASSGLAGGSYEQYF
CDR3nt: TGTGCCAGCAGTGGGCTAGCAGGGGGCTCCTACGAGCAGTACTTC

len: 14
j_gene: TRBJ2-5
d_gene: -
v_gene: TRBV11-3
abundance: -
CDR3aa: CASSLTRGAETQYF
CDR3nt: TGTGCCAGCAGCCTCACGCGCGGGGCCGAGACCCAGTACTTC

len: 16
j_gene: TRBJ2-1
d_gene: TRBD1
v_gene: TRBV9
abundance: -
CDR3aa: CASARTGGYLRDEQFF
CDR3nt: TGTGCCAGCGCCAGGACAGGGGGTTATCTGAGGGATGAGCAGTTCTTC

len: 16
j_gene: TRBJ2-5
d_gene: TRBD2
v_gene: TRBV24-1
abundance: -
CDR3aa: CATSEGTSADSETQYF
CDR3nt: TGTGCCACCAGTGAAGGGACTAGCGCCGATTCCGAGACCCAGTACTTC

len: 18
j_gene: TRBJ2-1
d_gene: TRBD2
v_gene: TRBV7-8
abundance: once
CDR3aa: CASSSPGLAGVTYNEQFF
CDR3nt: TGTGCCAGCAGCTCGCCGGGACTAGCGGGGGTAACCTACAATGAGCAGTTCTTC

len: 17
j_gene: TRBJ1-5
d_gene: TRBD1
v_gene: TRBV18
abundance: once
CDR3aa: CASSRGQAGGSNQPQHF
CDR3nt: TGTGCCAGCTCACGAGGACAGGCGGGAGGCAGCAATCAGCCCCAGCATTTT

len: 14
j_gene: TRBJ2-2
d_gene: -
v_gene: TRBV5-1
abundance: -
CDR3aa: CASSLGQVTGELFF
CDR3nt: TGCGCCAGCAGCTTGGGGCAAGTCACCGGGGAGCTGTTTTTT

len: 16
j_gene: TRBJ1-6
d_gene: -
v_gene: TRBV30
abundance: -
CDR3aa: CAWSVTLQGYNSPLHF
CDR3nt: TGTGCCTGGAGTGTAACCCTTCAGGGGTATAATTCACCCCTCCACTTT

len: 18
j_gene: TRBJ1-2
d_gene: TRBD1
v_gene: TRBV4-2
abundance: few
CDR3aa: CASSQVLAGTGVNYGYTF
CDR3nt: TGTGCCAGCAGCCAAGTCCTGGCCGGGACAGGCGTTAACTATGGCTACACCTTC

len: 14
j_gene: TRBJ1-3
d_gene: -
v_gene: TRBV9
abundance: -
CDR3aa: CASSVEGSGNTIYF
CDR3nt: TGTGCCAGCAGCGTAGAAGGCTCTGGAAACACCATATATTTT

len: 16
j_gene: TRBJ1-4
d_gene: TRBD1
v_gene: TRBV7-9
abundance: -
CDR3aa: CASSSRGTGYNEKLFF
CDR3nt: TGTGCCAGCAGCTCTCGGGGGACAGGGTATAATGAAAAACTGTTTTTT

len: 13
j_gene: TRBJ1-2
d_gene: -
v_gene: TRBV19
abundance: -
CDR3aa: CASSTGSFYGYTF
CDR3nt: TGTGCCAGTAGTACAGGAAGCTTCTATGGCTACACCTTC

len: 16
j_gene: TRBJ1-6
d_gene: -
v_gene: TRBV14
abundance: -
CDR3aa: CASSQGLGSYNSPLHF
CDR3nt: TGTGCCAGCAGCCAAGGGCTCGGCTCCTATAATTCACCCCTCCACTTT

len: 15
j_gene: TRBJ1-1
d_gene: -
v_gene: TRBV7-2
abundance: -
CDR3aa: CASSSHRERDTEAFF
CDR3nt: TGTGCCAGCAGCTCTCACAGGGAACGAGACACTGAAGCTTTCTTT

len: 13
j_gene: TRBJ2-7
d_gene: -
v_gene: TRBV3-1/TRBV3-2
abundance: -
CDR3aa: CASSHYSSYEQYF
CDR3nt: TGTGCCAGCAGCCATTACAGCTCCTACGAGCAGTACTTC

len: 14
j_gene: TRBJ2-7
d_gene: TRBD2
v_gene: TRBV9
abundance: -
CDR3aa: CASSVGGSDYEQYF
CDR3nt: TGCGCCAGCAGCGTAGGCGGGAGTGACTACGAGCAGTACTTC

len: 14
j_gene: TRBJ1-1
d_gene: -
v_gene: TRBV6-6
abundance: -
CDR3aa: CASSYSLEETEAFF
CDR3nt: TGTGCCAGCAGTTACTCGTTGGAGGAGACTGAAGCTTTCTTT

len: 13
j_gene: TRBJ2-7
d_gene: -
v_gene: TRBV27
abundance: -
CDR3aa: CASSWDQSYEQYF
CDR3nt: TGTGCCAGCAGTTGGGACCAATCCTACGAGCAGTACTTC

len: 18
j_gene: TRBJ2-1
d_gene: TRBD2
v_gene: TRBV5-1
abundance: -
CDR3aa: CASRLAVIAGGAYNEQFF
CDR3nt: TGCGCCAGCAGATTGGCCGTTATAGCGGGAGGAGCCTACAATGAGCAGTTCTTC

len: 16
j_gene: TRBJ2-5
d_gene: -
v_gene: TRBV5-1
abundance: -
CDR3aa: CASSLGGDSPRETQYF
CDR3nt: TGCGCCAGCAGCTTGGGGGGGGACAGCCCTCGGGAGACCCAGTACTTC

len: 13
j_gene: TRBJ1-2
d_gene: TRBD1
v_gene: TRBV30
abundance: -
CDR3aa: CAWSEQGAGGYTF
CDR3nt: TGTGCCTGGAGTGAGCAGGGGGCAGGGGGCTACACCTTC

len: 14
j_gene: TRBJ2-2
d_gene: -
v_gene: TRBV19
abundance: few
CDR3aa: CASTQVANTGELFF
CDR3nt: TGTGCCAGTACACAGGTGGCGAACACCGGGGAGCTGTTTTTT

len: 14
j_gene: TRBJ1-2
d_gene: TRBD1
v_gene: TRBV30
abundance: -
CDR3aa: CAWSLSGGAGGYTF
CDR3nt: TGTGCCTGGAGTCTCTCAGGGGGCGCAGGAGGCTACACCTTC

len: 14
j_gene: TRBJ1-1
d_gene: TRBD1
v_gene: TRBV5-1
abundance: once
CDR3aa: CASSPDRTNTEAFF
CDR3nt: TGCGCCAGCAGCCCGGACAGGACGAACACTGAAGCTTTCTTT

len: 14
j_gene: TRBJ1-5
d_gene: -
v_gene: TRBV27
abundance: -
CDR3aa: CASSFGGRGQPQHF
CDR3nt: TGTGCCAGCAGTTTTGGGGGGCGAGGACAGCCCCAGCATTTT

len: 14
j_gene: TRBJ2-7
d_gene: -
v_gene: TRBV11-2
abundance: once
CDR3aa: CASSLLPTRYEQYF
CDR3nt: TGTGCCAGCAGCTTACTCCCCACTCGGTACGAGCAGTACTTC

len: 15
j_gene: TRBJ1-5
d_gene: -
v_gene: TRBV3-1/TRBV3-2
abundance: -
CDR3aa: CASSQDGGNHQPQHF
CDR3nt: TGTGCCAGCAGCCAAGATGGGGGAAACCATCAGCCCCAGCATTTT

len: 11
j_gene: TRBJ1-4
d_gene: TRBD1
v_gene: TRBV6-1
abundance: few
CDR3aa: CASSEGRTGVF
CDR3nt: TGTGCCAGCAGTGAAGGGAGGACAGGGGTTTTT

len: 12
j_gene: TRBJ1-5
d_gene: -
v_gene: TRBV12-3/TRBV12-4
abundance: -
CDR3aa: CASSLEGASQHF
CDR3nt: TGTGCCAGCAGTTTAGAGGGAGCCTCCCAGCATTTT

len: 16
j_gene: TRBJ2-3
d_gene: -
v_gene: TRBV29-1
abundance: -
CDR3aa: CSVEAGLVLYTDTQYF
CDR3nt: TGCAGCGTTGAAGCGGGACTTGTTCTTTACACAGATACGCAGTATTTT

len: 15
j_gene: TRBJ1-4
d_gene: -
v_gene: TRBV6-5
abundance: once
CDR3aa: CASSRTASTNEKLFF
CDR3nt: TGTGCCAGCAGTCGGACAGCCTCAACTAATGAAAAACTGTTTTTT

len: 14
j_gene: TRBJ2-5
d_gene: -
v_gene: TRBV18
abundance: once
CDR3aa: CASSPIGSQETQYF
CDR3nt: TGTGCCAGCTCACCGATAGGGTCTCAAGAGACCCAGTACTTC

len: 14
j_gene: TRBJ2-6
d_gene: -
v_gene: TRBV6-5
abundance: -
CDR3aa: CASSLGSGANVLTF
CDR3nt: TGTGCCAGCAGTTTAGGGTCTGGGGCCAACGTCCTGACTTTC

len: 15
j_gene: TRBJ1-6
d_gene: -
v_gene: TRBV7-9
abundance: few
CDR3aa: CASSAGSSYNSPLHF
CDR3nt: TGTGCCAGCAGCGCAGGGAGCTCCTATAATTCACCCCTCCACTTT

len: 11
j_gene: TRBJ2-5
d_gene: -
v_gene: TRBV5-1
abundance: -
CDR3aa: CAPGWRETQYF
CDR3nt: TGCGCCCCCGGTTGGAGAGAGACCCAGTACTTC

len: 15
j_gene: TRBJ1-4
d_gene: TRBD1
v_gene: TRBV4-3
abundance: -
CDR3aa: CASSQGPGGTGELFF
CDR3nt: TGCGCCAGCAGCCAAGGGCCCGGGGGGACAGGAGAACTGTTTTTT

len: 14
j_gene: TRBJ1-6
d_gene: -
v_gene: TRBV7-2
abundance: -
CDR3aa: CASSHTGRNSPLHF
CDR3nt: TGTGCCAGCAGCCACACAGGTCGTAATTCACCCCTCCACTTT

len: 14
j_gene: TRBJ2-7
d_gene: -
v_gene: TRBV19
abundance: few
CDR3aa: CASTNAGPSYEQYF
CDR3nt: TGTGCCAGTACCAACGCGGGGCCCTCCTACGAGCAGTACTTC

len: 16
j_gene: TRBJ1-1
d_gene: -
v_gene: TRBV18
abundance: -
CDR3aa: CASSPPMRDMDTEAFF
CDR3nt: TGTGCCAGCTCACCGCCGATGAGGGATATGGACACTGAAGCTTTCTTT

len: 13
j_gene: TRBJ2-6
d_gene: -
v_gene: TRBV6-5
abundance: -
CDR3aa: CASSRSGANVLTF
CDR3nt: TGTGCCAGCTCCCGGTCTGGGGCCAACGTCCTGACTTTC

len: 15
j_gene: TRBJ2-2
d_gene: -
v_gene: TRBV4-3
abundance: -
CDR3aa: CASSQDEGRNGELFF
CDR3nt: TGCGCCAGCAGCCAAGATGAGGGGCGGAACGGGGAGCTGTTTTTT

len: 16
j_gene: TRBJ2-2
d_gene: -
v_gene: TRBV4-2
abundance: -
CDR3aa: CASSQESGLAPGELFF
CDR3nt: TGTGCCAGCAGCCAAGAATCGGGGCTAGCCCCCGGGGAGCTGTTTTTT

len: 14
j_gene: TRBJ2-4
d_gene: TRBD1
v_gene: TRBV19
abundance: -
CDR3aa: CASSLGQGKNIQYF
CDR3nt: TGTGCCAGTAGTCTGGGACAGGGGAAAAACATTCAGTACTTC

len: 15
j_gene: TRBJ1-5
d_gene: TRBD1
v_gene: TRBV12-5
abundance: -
CDR3aa: CASGGDRGRDQPQHF
CDR3nt: TGTGCTAGTGGTGGGGACAGGGGACGAGATCAGCCCCAGCATTTT

len: 15
j_gene: TRBJ1-6
d_gene: TRBD1
v_gene: TRBV27
abundance: -
CDR3aa: CASSSYRGRGSPLHF
CDR3nt: TGTGCCAGCAGTTCCTACAGGGGAAGAGGTTCACCCCTCCACTTT

len: 17
j_gene: TRBJ2-1
d_gene: TRBD2
v_gene: TRBV6-1
abundance: -
CDR3aa: CASSENIGTSGSNEQFF
CDR3nt: TGTGCCAGCAGTGAAAACATAGGGACTAGCGGTTCTAATGAGCAGTTCTTC

len: 13
j_gene: TRBJ1-1
d_gene: -
v_gene: TRBV18
abundance: -
CDR3aa: CASRADMGAEAFF
CDR3nt: TGTGCCAGCCGAGCGGACATGGGGGCTGAAGCTTTCTTT

len: 17
j_gene: TRBJ1-3
d_gene: TRBD1
v_gene: TRBV5-1
abundance: -
CDR3aa: CASSLEGQVSSGNTIYF
CDR3nt: TGCGCCAGCAGCTTGGAGGGACAGGTTAGCTCTGGAAACACCATATATTTT

len: 13
j_gene: TRBJ1-1
d_gene: -
v_gene: TRBV19
abundance: -
CDR3aa: CASSVQGRPEAFF
CDR3nt: TGTGCCAGTAGTGTACAGGGTCGACCTGAAGCTTTCTTT

len: 15
j_gene: TRBJ2-5
d_gene: TRBD1
v_gene: TRBV6-5
abundance: -
CDR3aa: CASSRDRGRGWTQYF
CDR3nt: TGTGCCAGCAGCCGGGACAGGGGGCGCGGTTGGACCCAGTACTTC

len: 14
j_gene: TRBJ2-2
d_gene: -
v_gene: TRBV7-2
abundance: -
CDR3aa: CASSWLGDTGELFF
CDR3nt: TGTGCCAGCAGCTGGCTTGGGGATACCGGGGAGCTGTTTTTT

len: 14
j_gene: TRBJ2-5
d_gene: TRBD2
v_gene: TRBV3-1/TRBV3-2
abundance: -
CDR3aa: CAGSQKREKETQYF
CDR3nt: TGTGCCGGCAGCCAAAAGCGGGAGAAAGAGACCCAGTACTTC

len: 14
j_gene: TRBJ1-6
d_gene: TRBD1
v_gene: TRBV30
abundance: -
CDR3aa: CAWSTGTANSPLHF
CDR3nt: TGTGCCTGGAGTACCGGGACAGCCAATTCACCCCTCCACTTT

len: 15
j_gene: TRBJ2-1
d_gene: -
v_gene: TRBV5-4
abundance: -
CDR3aa: CASSLNQFSYNEQFF
CDR3nt: TGTGCCAGCAGCTTGAACCAATTTTCCTACAATGAGCAGTTCTTC

len: 14
j_gene: TRBJ2-2
d_gene: -
v_gene: TRBV18
abundance: -
CDR3aa: CASSLTTNTGELFF
CDR3nt: TGTGCCAGCTCCCTAACAACGAACACCGGGGAGCTGTTTTTT